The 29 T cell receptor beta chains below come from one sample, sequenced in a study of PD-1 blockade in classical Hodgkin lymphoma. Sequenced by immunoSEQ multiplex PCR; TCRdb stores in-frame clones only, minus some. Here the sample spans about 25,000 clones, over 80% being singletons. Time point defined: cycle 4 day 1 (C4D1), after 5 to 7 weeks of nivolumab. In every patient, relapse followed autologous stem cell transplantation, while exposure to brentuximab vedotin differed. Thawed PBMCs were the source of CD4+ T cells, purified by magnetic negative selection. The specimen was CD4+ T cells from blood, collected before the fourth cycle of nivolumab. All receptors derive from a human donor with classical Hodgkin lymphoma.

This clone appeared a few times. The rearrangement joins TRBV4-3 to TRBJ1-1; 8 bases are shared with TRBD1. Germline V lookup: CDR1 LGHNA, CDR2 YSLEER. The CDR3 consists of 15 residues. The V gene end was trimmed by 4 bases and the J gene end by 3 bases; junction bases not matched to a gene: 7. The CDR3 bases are TGCGCCAGCAGCCCTAGCAAGGACAGGGACACTGAAGCTTTCTTT. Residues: CASSPSKDRDTEAFF.

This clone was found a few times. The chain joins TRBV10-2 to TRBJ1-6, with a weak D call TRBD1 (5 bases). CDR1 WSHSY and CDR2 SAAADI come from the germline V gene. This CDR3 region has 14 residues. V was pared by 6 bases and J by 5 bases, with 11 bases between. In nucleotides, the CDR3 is TGCGCCAGCAGGATTACAGGCCATAATTCACCCCTCCACTTT. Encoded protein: CASRITGHNSPLHF.

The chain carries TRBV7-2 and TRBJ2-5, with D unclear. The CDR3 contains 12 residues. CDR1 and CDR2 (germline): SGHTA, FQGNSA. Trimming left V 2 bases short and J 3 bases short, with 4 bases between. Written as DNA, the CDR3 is TGTGCCAGCAGCTTATGGAAAGAGACCCAGTACTTC. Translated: CASSLWKETQYF.

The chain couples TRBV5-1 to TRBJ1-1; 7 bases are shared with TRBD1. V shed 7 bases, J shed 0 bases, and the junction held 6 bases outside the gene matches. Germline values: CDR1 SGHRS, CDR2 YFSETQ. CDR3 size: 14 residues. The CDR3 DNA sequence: TGCGCCAGCGCCCCAGGGGGGATGAACACTGAAGCTTTCTTT. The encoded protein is CASAPGGMNTEAFF.

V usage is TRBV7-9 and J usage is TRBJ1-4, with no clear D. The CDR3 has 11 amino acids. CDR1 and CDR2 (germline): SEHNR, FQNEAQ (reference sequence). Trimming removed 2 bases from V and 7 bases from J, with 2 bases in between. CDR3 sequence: CASSLLEKLFF. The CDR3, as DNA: TGTGCCAGCAGCTTACTTGAAAAACTGTTTTTT. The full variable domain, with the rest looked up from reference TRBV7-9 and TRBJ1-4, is DTGVSQNPRHKITKRGQNVTFRCDPISEHNRLYWYRQTLGQGPEFLTYFQNEAQLEKSRLLSDRFSAERPKGSFSTLEIQRTEQGDSAMYLCASSLLEKLFFGSGTQLSVL.

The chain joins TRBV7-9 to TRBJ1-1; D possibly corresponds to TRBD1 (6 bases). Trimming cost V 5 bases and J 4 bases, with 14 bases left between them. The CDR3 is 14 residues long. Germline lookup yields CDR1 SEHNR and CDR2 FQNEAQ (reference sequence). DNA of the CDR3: TGTGCCAGCAGCATGCTACAGGGCTTCACTGAAGCTTTCTTT. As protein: CASSMLQGFTEAFF.

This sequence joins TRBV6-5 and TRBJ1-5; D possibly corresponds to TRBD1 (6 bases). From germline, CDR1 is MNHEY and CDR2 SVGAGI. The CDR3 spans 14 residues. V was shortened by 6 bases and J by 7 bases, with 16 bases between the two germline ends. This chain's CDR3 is CASSRGQLRQPQHF. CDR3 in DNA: TGTGCCAGCAGCCGGGGACAATTGAGGCAGCCCCAGCATTTT.

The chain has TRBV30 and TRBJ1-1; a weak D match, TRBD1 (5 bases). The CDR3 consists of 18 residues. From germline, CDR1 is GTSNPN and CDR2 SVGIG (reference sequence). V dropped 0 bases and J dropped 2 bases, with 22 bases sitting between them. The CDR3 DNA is TGTGCCTGGAGTGTCGTCTTGACGCAGGGAGGAAGAAACACTGAAGCTTTCTTT. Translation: CAWSVVLTQGGRNTEAFF. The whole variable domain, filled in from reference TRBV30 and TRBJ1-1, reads SQTIHQWPATLVQPVGSPLSLECTVEGTSNPNLYWYRQAAGRGLQLLFYSVGIGQISSEVPQNLSASRPQDRQFILSSKKLLLSDSGFYLCAWSVVLTQGGRNTEAFFGQGTRLTVV.

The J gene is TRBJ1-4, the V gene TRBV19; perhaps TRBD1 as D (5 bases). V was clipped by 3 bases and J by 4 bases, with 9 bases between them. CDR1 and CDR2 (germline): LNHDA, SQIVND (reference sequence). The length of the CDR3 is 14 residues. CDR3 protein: CASSMGGNNEKLFF. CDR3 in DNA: TGTGCCAGTAGTATGGGGGGTAATAATGAAAAACTGTTTTTT.

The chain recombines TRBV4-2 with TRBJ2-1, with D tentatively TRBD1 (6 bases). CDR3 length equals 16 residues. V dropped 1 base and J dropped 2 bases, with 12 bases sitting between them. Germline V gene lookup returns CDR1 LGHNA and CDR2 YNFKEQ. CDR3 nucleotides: TGTGCCAGCAGCCAAGCACAGGGAGTCCCCTACAATGAGCAGTTCTTC. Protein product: CASSQAQGVPYNEQFF.

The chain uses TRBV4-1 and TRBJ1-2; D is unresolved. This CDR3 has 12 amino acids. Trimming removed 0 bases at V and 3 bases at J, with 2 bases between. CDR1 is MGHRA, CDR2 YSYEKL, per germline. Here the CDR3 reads CASSQEDYGYTF. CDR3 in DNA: TGCGCCAGCAGCCAAGAAGACTATGGCTACACCTTC.

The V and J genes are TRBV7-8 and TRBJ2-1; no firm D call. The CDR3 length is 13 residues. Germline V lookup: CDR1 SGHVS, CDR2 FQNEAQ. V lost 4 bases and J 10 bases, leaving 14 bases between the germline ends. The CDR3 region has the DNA TGTGCCAGCAGCTCAAGACCCGATGGGGAGCAGTTCTTC. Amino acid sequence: CASSSRPDGEQFF.

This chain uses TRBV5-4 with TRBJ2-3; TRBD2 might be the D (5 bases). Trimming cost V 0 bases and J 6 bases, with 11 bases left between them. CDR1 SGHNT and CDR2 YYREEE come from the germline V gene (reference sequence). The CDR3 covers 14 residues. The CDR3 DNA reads TGTGCCAGCAGCTTGGCCTCGGGGAGCGATACGCAGTATTTT. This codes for CASSLASGSDTQYF. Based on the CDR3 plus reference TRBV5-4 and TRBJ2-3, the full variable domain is ETGVTQSPTHLIKTRGQQVTLRCSSQSGHNTVSWYQQALGQGPQFIFQYYREEENGRGNFPPRFSGLQFPNYSSELNVNALELDDSALYLCASSLASGSDTQYFGPGTRLTVL.

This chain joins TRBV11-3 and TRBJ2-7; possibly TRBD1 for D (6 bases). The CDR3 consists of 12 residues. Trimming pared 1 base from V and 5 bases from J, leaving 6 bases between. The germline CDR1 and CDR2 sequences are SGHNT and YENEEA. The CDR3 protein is CASSLAGDEQYF. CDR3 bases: TGTGCCAGCAGCTTAGCAGGGGACGAGCAGTACTTC. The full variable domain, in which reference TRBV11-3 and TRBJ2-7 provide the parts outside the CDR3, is EAGVVQSPRYKIIEKKQPVAFWCNPISGHNTLYWYLQNLGQGPELLIRYENEEAVDDSQLPKDRFSAERLKGVDSTLKIQPAELGDSAVYLCASSLAGDEQYFGPGTRLTVT.

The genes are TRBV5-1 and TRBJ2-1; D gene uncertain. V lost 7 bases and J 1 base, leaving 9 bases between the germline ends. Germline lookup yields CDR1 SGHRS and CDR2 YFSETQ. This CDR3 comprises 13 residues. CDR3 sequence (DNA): TGCGCCAGCCAATTAATATCCTACAATGAGCAGTTCTTC. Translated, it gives CASQLISYNEQFF.

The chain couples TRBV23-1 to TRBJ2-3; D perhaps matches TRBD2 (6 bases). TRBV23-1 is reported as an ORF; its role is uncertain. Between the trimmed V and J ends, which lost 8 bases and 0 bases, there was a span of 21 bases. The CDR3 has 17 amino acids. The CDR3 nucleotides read TGCGCCAGCCCCCTCCTTGGACTACCCACTAGCACAGATACGCAGTATTTT. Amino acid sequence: CASPLLGLPTSTDTQYF.

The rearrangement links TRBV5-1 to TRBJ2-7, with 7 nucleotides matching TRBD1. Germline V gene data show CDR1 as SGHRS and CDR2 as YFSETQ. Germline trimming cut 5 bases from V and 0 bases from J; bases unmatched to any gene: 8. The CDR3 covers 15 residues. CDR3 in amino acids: CASSPWTGFSYEQYF. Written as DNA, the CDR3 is TGCGCCAGCAGTCCGTGGACAGGTTTCTCCTACGAGCAGTACTTC.

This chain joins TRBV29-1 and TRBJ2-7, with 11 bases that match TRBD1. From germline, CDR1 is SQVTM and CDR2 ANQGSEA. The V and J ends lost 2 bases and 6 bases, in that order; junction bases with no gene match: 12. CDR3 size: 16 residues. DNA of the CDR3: TGCAGCGTTGAAAGATCCGGGACAGGGGGAATTTCCGAGCAGTACTTC. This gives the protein CSVERSGTGGISEQYF.

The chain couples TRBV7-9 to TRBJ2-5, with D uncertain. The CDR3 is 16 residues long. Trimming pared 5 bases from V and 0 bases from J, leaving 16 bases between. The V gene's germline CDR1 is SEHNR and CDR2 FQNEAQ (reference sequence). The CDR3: CASSNLARTHQETQYF. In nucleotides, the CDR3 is TGTGCCAGCAGCAATTTGGCCCGGACCCACCAAGAGACCCAGTACTTC.

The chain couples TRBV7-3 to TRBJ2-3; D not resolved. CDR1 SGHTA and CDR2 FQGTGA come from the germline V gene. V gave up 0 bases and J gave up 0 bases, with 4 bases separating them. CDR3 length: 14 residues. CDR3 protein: CASSLTSSTDTQYF. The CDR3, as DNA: TGTGCCAGCAGCTTAACGAGTAGCACAGATACGCAGTATTTT. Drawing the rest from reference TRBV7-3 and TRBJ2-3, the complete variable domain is GAGVSQTPSNKVTEKGKYVELRCDPISGHTALYWYRQSLGQGPEFLIYFQGTGAADDSGLPNDRFFAVRPEGSVSTLKIQRTERGDSAVYLCASSLTSSTDTQYFGPGTRLTVL.

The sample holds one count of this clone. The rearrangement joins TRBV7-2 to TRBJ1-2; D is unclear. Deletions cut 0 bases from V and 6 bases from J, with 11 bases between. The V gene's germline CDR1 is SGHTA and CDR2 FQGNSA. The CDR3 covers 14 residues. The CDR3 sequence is CASSLATYGDGYTF. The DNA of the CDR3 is TGTGCCAGCAGCTTAGCGACATATGGGGATGGCTACACCTTC.

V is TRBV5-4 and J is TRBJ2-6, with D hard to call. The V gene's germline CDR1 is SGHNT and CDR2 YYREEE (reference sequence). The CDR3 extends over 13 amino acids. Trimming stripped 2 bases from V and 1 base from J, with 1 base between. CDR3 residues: CASSLSGANVLTF. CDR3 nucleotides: TGTGCCAGCAGCTTATCTGGGGCCAACGTCCTGACTTTC.

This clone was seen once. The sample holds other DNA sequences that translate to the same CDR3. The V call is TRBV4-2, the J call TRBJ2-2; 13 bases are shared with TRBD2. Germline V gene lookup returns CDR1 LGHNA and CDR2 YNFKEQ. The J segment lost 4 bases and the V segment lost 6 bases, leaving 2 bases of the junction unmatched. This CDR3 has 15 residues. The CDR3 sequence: CASSRTSGGTGELFF. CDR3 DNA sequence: TGTGCCAGCAGTCGGACTAGCGGGGGCACCGGGGAGCTGTTTTTT.

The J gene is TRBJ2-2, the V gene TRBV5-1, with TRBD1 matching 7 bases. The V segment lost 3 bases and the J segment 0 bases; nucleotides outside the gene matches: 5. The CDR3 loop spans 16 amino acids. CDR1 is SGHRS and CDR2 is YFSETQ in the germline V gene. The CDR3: CASSWSGTANTGELFF. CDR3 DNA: TGCGCCAGCAGCTGGAGTGGGACAGCGAACACCGGGGAGCTGTTTTTT.

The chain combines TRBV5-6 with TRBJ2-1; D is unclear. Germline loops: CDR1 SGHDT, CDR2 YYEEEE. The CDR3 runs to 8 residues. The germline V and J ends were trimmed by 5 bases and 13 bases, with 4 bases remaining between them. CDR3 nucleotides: TGTGCCAGCAGACTACAGTTCTTC. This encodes CASRLQFF. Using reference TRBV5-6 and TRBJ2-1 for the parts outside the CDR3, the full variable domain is DAGVTQSPTHLIKTRGQQVTLRCSPKSGHDTVSWYQQALGQGPQFIFQYYEEEERQRGNFPDRFSGHQFPNYSSELNVNALLLGDSALYLCASRLQFFGPGTRLTVL.

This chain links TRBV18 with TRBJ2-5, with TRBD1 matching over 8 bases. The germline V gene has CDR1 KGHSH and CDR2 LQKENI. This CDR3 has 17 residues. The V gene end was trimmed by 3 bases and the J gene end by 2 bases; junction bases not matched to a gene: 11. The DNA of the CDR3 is TGTGCCAGCTCACCGAGGGCGAGGGACAGGCATCAAGAGACCCAGTACTTC. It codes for CASSPRARDRHQETQYF.

CDR3 region: CATRGGPLNTEAFF. CDR3 coding DNA: TGCGCCACTCGGGGTGGGCCTCTGAACACTGAAGCTTTCTTT. The chain links TRBV10-2 to TRBJ1-1; D is uncertain. The V and J ends lost 10 bases and 0 bases respectively, with 15 bases between them. Germline assignment: CDR1 WSHSY and CDR2 SAAADI. The CDR3 runs 14 residues.

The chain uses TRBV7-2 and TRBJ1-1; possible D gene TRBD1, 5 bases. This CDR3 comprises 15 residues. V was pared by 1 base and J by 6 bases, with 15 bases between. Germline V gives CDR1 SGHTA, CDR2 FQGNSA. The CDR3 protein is CASSLVSGIGPEAFF. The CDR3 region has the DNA TGTGCCAGCAGCTTAGTCTCAGGGATTGGCCCTGAAGCTTTCTTT. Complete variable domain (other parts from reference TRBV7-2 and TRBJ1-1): GAGVSQSPSNKVTEKGKDVELRCDPISGHTALYWYRQSLGQGLEFLIYFQGNSAPDKSGLPSDRFSAERTGGSVSTLTIQRTQQEDSAVYLCASSLVSGIGPEAFFGQGTRLTVV.

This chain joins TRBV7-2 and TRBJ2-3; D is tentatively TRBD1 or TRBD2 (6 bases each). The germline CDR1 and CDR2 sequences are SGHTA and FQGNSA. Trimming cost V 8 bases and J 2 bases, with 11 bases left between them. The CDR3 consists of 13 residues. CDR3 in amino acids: CASRRGATDTQYF. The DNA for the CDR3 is TGTGCCAGCCGTAGGGGGGCCACAGATACGCAGTATTTT. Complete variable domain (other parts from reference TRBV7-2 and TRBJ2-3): GAGVSQSPSNKVTEKGKDVELRCDPISGHTALYWYRQSLGQGLEFLIYFQGNSAPDKSGLPSDRFSAERTGGSVSTLTIQRTQQEDSAVYLCASRRGATDTQYFGPGTRLTVL.